A selection of T cell receptor beta chains follows, all from one sample in a study of STAT5B mutations in CD4+ large granular lymphocyte leukemia. TCRdb keeps only in-frame clones here, not all; method: immunoSEQ multiplex PCR. The table has approximately 41,000 clones, approximately 85% seen once; the top ten hold under 1.5%. The sequenced sample was CD4+ T cells from blood buffy coats. These receptors were taken from a human donor in good health. Both conserved end residues are part of each CDR3. A D gene is named only where the DNA matches it firmly. Only some rows state a clone size, as once, few, many or a class for expanded clones.

J,D,size,V,CDR3,DNA
TRBJ2-3,TRBD1,.,TRBV28,CASSLDGQGSTDTQYF,TGTGCCAGCAGTTTAGACGGACAGGGTAGCACAGATACGCAGTATTTT
TRBJ1-4,.,.,TRBV4-1,CASSSWTDPTNEKLFF,TGCGCCAGCAGCTCCTGGACAGATCCAACTAATGAAAAACTGTTTTTT
TRBJ2-3,.,.,TRBV6-5,CASSRTIQGPHTQYF,TGTGCCAGCAGCCGAACGATCCAAGGGCCCCATACGCAGTATTTT
TRBJ1-3,.,.,TRBV2,CASSEPRSGNTIYF,TGTGCCAGCAGTGAACCCCGGTCTGGAAACACCATATATTTT
TRBJ2-5,.,once,TRBV7-6,CASSLSRAETQYF,TGTGCCAGCAGCTTATCGAGGGCGGAGACCCAGTACTTC
TRBJ2-2,TRBD2,.,TRBV9,CASSPLAGGLDTGELFF,TGTGCCAGCAGCCCACTAGCGGGGGGGCTCGACACCGGGGAGCTGTTTTTT
TRBJ2-1,TRBD2,.,TRBV5-8,CASSFLWGGGRDEQFF,TGTGCCAGCAGCTTCCTGTGGGGCGGGGGAAGGGATGAGCAGTTCTTC
TRBJ2-1,TRBD2,.,TRBV2,CASSEGAGANEQFF,TGTGCCAGCAGTGAAGGAGCGGGGGCCAATGAGCAGTTCTTC
TRBJ2-7,TRBD2,.,TRBV9,CASSVGGEGPYEQYF,TGTGCCAGCAGCGTAGGGGGGGAGGGTCCCTACGAGCAGTACTTC
TRBJ2-5,TRBD1,few,TRBV5-1,CASSGGTGGYQETQYF,TGCGCCAGCAGCGGGGGGACAGGGGGATACCAAGAGACCCAGTACTTC
TRBJ1-2,.,.,TRBV6-5,CASSSETVGYGYTF,TGTGCCAGCAGTTCCGAGACAGTGGGCTATGGCTACACCTTC
TRBJ2-7,.,.,TRBV20-1,CSATGPREQYF,TGCAGTGCGACCGGACCCCGGGAGCAGTACTTC
TRBJ1-1,TRBD1,.,TRBV9,CASTGGLNTEAFF,TGTGCCAGTACAGGGGGCTTAAACACTGAAGCTTTCTTT
TRBJ2-7,.,.,TRBV28,CASNPARVDEQYF,TGTGCCAGCAATCCCGCTAGGGTCGACGAGCAGTACTTC
TRBJ2-3,.,.,TRBV7-2,CASSSPAGPDTQYF,TGTGCCAGCAGCTCTCCTGCGGGTCCAGATACGCAGTATTTT
TRBJ1-3,.,few,TRBV6-1,CASSEESGNTIYF,TGTGCCAGCAGTGAAGAGTCTGGAAACACCATATATTTT
TRBJ2-3,.,medium-sized,TRBV7-3,CASSPQGSSTDTQYF,TGTGCCAGCAGCCCTCAGGGTTCTAGCACAGATACGCAGTATTTT
TRBJ2-6,.,.,TRBV10-2,CASSERTAGANVLTF,TGCGCCAGCAGTGAGAGGACAGCTGGGGCCAACGTCCTGACTTTC
TRBJ1-1,.,.,TRBV6-5,CASSYPGGNTEAFF,TGTGCCAGCAGTTACCCGGGGGGAAACACTGAAGCTTTCTTT
TRBJ2-1,TRBD1,.,TRBV7-8,CASSSRDRVYGEQFF,TGTGCCAGCAGCTCACGGGACAGGGTGTACGGTGAGCAGTTCTTC
TRBJ1-4,TRBD1,.,TRBV2,CASNGQGGGINEKLFF,TGTGCCAGCAATGGACAGGGAGGGGGAATTAATGAAAAACTGTTTTTT
TRBJ2-1,.,.,TRBV7-3,CASSRGRGPTYNEQFF,TGTGCCAGCAGCCGGGGGCGGGGGCCCACCTACAATGAGCAGTTCTTC
TRBJ2-7,.,.,TRBV30,CAWQTTGRSTYEQYF,TGTGCCTGGCAAACCACGGGGCGCAGCACCTACGAGCAGTACTTC
TRBJ2-2,.,.,TRBV21-1,CASSRGQSTGELFF,TGTGCCAGCAGCAGGGGACAGTCCACCGGGGAGCTGTTTTTT
TRBJ2-7,.,.,TRBV5-3,CARSSYEQYF,TGTGCCAGAAGCTCCTACGAGCAGTACTTC
TRBJ2-3,TRBD2,.,TRBV27,CASTQWGGGAADTQYF,TGTGCCAGCACCCAATGGGGCGGGGGGGCGGCAGATACGCAGTATTTT
TRBJ2-6,TRBD2,.,TRBV4-2,CASSRGEGETGANVLTF,TGTGCCAGCAGCCGTGGGGAGGGAGAAACTGGGGCCAACGTCCTGACTTTC
TRBJ2-2,TRBD2,.,TRBV7-9,CASSRLAGANTGELFF,TGTGCCAGCAGTCGACTAGCGGGAGCGAACACCGGGGAGCTGTTTTTT
TRBJ2-3,TRBD2,.,TRBV5-1,CASSSGGSSGSTDTQYF,TGCGCCAGCAGCTCGGGGGGGAGTAGCGGGAGCACAGATACGCAGTATTTT
TRBJ1-2,.,.,TRBV7-9,CASSLESGPGTKGYTF,TGTGCCAGCAGCTTAGAGAGTGGGCCCGGGACCAAGGGCTACACCTTC
TRBJ2-7,.,.,TRBV5-5,CASSLREGTGTEQYF,TGTGCCAGCAGCTTGAGAGAGGGGACGGGAACCGAGCAGTACTTC
TRBJ2-6,.,.,TRBV6-5,CASSYTGPGANVLTF,TGTGCCAGCAGTTACACCGGACCTGGGGCCAACGTCCTGACTTTC
TRBJ2-1,TRBD2,.,TRBV30,CAWVPGTSGDNNEQFF,TGTGCCTGGGTCCCAGGGACTAGCGGGGATAACAATGAGCAGTTCTTC
TRBJ1-1,.,.,TRBV2,CASSTGLLRTEAFF,TGTGCCAGCAGTACCGGCCTACTTAGGACTGAAGCTTTCTTT
TRBJ1-1,.,.,TRBV6-5,CASSYSDMPAFF,TGTGCCAGCAGTTACTCCGACATGCCAGCTTTCTTT
TRBJ2-5,TRBD2,.,TRBV6-1,CAALTSGIETQYF,TGTGCCGCCTTGACTAGCGGGATTGAGACCCAGTACTTC
TRBJ2-1,.,few,TRBV7-3,CAINPRTPNEQFF,TGTGCCATAAACCCGAGGACCCCTAATGAGCAGTTCTTC
TRBJ2-1,TRBD2,.,TRBV6-6,CATTSGRAAAYNEQFF,TGTGCCACGACTAGCGGGAGGGCCGCCGCCTACAATGAGCAGTTCTTC
TRBJ1-5,TRBD1,.,TRBV28,CASNNRGLSNQPQHF,TGTGCCAGCAACAACAGGGGGCTGAGCAATCAGCCCCAGCATTTT
TRBJ2-2,.,.,TRBV4-2,CASSQERGAIGELFF,TGTGCCAGCAGCCAGGAAAGGGGGGCAATCGGGGAGCTGTTTTTT
TRBJ2-7,TRBD2,.,TRBV6-5,CASSYSASGSSYEQYF,TGTGCCAGCAGTTACTCGGCTAGCGGGAGCTCCTACGAGCAGTACTTC
TRBJ2-1,.,.,TRBV5-1,CASSLEATNEQFF,TGCGCCAGCAGCTTGGAAGCGACCAATGAGCAGTTCTTC
TRBJ1-5,.,.,TRBV27,CASSLSVHQRHQPQHF,TGTGCCAGCAGTTTATCAGTTCACCAGCGGCATCAGCCCCAGCATTTT
TRBJ2-3,TRBD1,few,TRBV10-3,CAISGRQGATTLDTQYF,TGTGCCATCAGTGGCCGACAGGGGGCGACAACACTCGATACGCAGTATTTT
TRBJ2-1,.,.,TRBV7-9,CASSQSSYNEQFF,TGTGCCAGCAGCCAGAGCTCCTACAATGAGCAGTTCTTC
TRBJ1-2,.,.,TRBV27,CASRGEGHNDYGYTF,TGTGCCAGCCGTGGCGAGGGTCATAATGACTATGGCTACACCTTC
TRBJ2-7,.,.,TRBV10-2,CASSEVVSWVGTSYEQYF,TGCGCCAGCAGTGAGGTAGTTTCTTGGGTAGGGACCTCCTACGAGCAGTACTTC
TRBJ1-1,.,.,TRBV5-1,CASTRGGATEAFF,TGCGCCAGCACCCGCGGGGGGGCAACTGAAGCTTTCTTT
TRBJ2-7,TRBD2,.,TRBV6-5,CASSRDYTYEQYF,TGTGCCAGCAGCCGGGACTACACCTACGAGCAGTACTTC
TRBJ2-7,.,.,TRBV28,CASSLGDLSSYEQYF,TGTGCCAGCAGTTTGGGCGACCTTTCCTCCTACGAGCAGTACTTC